A selection of T cell receptor beta chains follows, all from one sample in a study of T cell responses to AZD1222 COVID-19 vaccine. Libraries were prepared by immunoSEQ multiplex PCR; TCRdb keeps only in-frame clonotypes and omits some of them. The data show 60,000 to 75,000 clones, 83% seen once. The material was peripheral blood, obtained 28 days after the second AZD1222 dose. The source of these receptors is an adult who received the AZD1222 COVID-19 vaccine. CDR3s include the opening cysteine and the closing phenylalanine or tryptophan. A D gene is named only where the DNA matches it firmly. A clone size is listed for some rows: how often the clone was seen (once, few, many), or a class if it is expanded.

>-|-|TRBJ2-5|TRBV2|12
TGTGCCAAACGGGACTCCCAAGAGACCCAGTACTTC
CAKRDSQETQYF
>-|TRBD2|TRBJ2-1|TRBV27|15
TGTGCCAGCAGTAGACTAGCGGGGGGCACGAATGAGCAGTTCTTC
CASSRLAGGTNEQFF
>-|TRBD1|TRBJ1-6|TRBV27|15
TGTGCCAGCAGAACCCCCGGGACAGGAGGATCACCCCTCCACTTT
CASRTPGTGGSPLHF
>once|-|TRBJ2-5|TRBV5-1|12
TGCGCCAGCAGCTTGGTAGGGGAGACCCAGTACTTC
CASSLVGETQYF
>-|TRBD1|TRBJ1-6|TRBV6-1|15
TGTGCCAGCAGTGAACTGACAGGGACAAACTCACCCCTCCACTTT
CASSELTGTNSPLHF
>once|TRBD1|TRBJ1-1|TRBV5-1|15
TGCGCCAGCAGATGGACAGGGAACATGAACACTGAAGCTTTCTTT
CASRWTGNMNTEAFF
>-|TRBD1|TRBJ1-2|TRBV27|13
TGTGCCAGCAGTTTCCGACAGGGCCACGGCTACACCTTC
CASSFRQGHGYTF
>-|-|TRBJ2-7|TRBV7-9|13
TGTGCCAGCAGCTACTCTATCTCCTACGAGCAGTACTTC
CASSYSISYEQYF
>-|-|TRBJ1-1|TRBV7-7|13
TGTGCCAGCAGCTTATTACCCTGGACCAGGGCTTTCTTT
CASSLLPWTRAFF
>-|-|TRBJ1-1|TRBV6-5|16
TGTGCCAGCAGTTACCGGCAGGTCCGGCGGAACACTGAAGCTTTCTTT
CASSYRQVRRNTEAFF
>-|-|TRBJ2-3|TRBV7-9|14
TGTGCCAGCAGCTTAGAGGCATACCCAGATACGCAGTATTTT
CASSLEAYPDTQYF
>-|-|TRBJ1-2|TRBV11-2|17
TGTGCCAGCAGCTTAAGTACACAGCCAAATTCTAACTATGGCTACACCTTC
CASSLSTQPNSNYGYTF
>-|TRBD2|TRBJ2-1|TRBV4-1|19
TGCGCCAGCAGCCCTAGACTAGCGGGGGGCTTCAGCGCCTACAATGAGCAGTTCTTC
CASSPRLAGGFSAYNEQFF
>-|-|TRBJ1-5|TRBV28|11
TGTGCCAGCAGTTTAGGTCAGCCCCAGCATTTT
CASSLGQPQHF
>-|-|TRBJ2-3|TRBV2|15
TGTGCCAGCAGCGCAACTACTATTGACACAGATACGCAGTATTTT
CASSATTIDTDTQYF
>-|TRBD1|TRBJ1-2|TRBV28|14
TGTGCCAGCAGTTTAGTAGACAGGGGGCTTGGCTACACCTTC
CASSLVDRGLGYTF
>-|TRBD1|TRBJ1-6|TRBV6-5|14
TGTGCCAGCAGGCCCGGGACAGGGTCTTCACCCCTCCACTTT
CASRPGTGSSPLHF
>-|-|TRBJ1-4|TRBV9|14
TGTGCCAGCAGCGTATCGGGGGTCGAGGGAAGGCCGTTTTTT
CASSVSGVEGRPFF
>-|-|TRBJ1-2|TRBV5-6|14
TGTGCCAGCAGCCCTACGGGGGCTAACTATGGCTACACCTTC
CASSPTGANYGYTF
>-|TRBD1|TRBJ1-2|TRBV20-1|11
TGCAGTGCTAAGGACAGGGCAGGCTACACCTTC
CSAKDRAGYTF
>-|-|TRBJ1-1|TRBV5-1|16
TGCGCCAGCAGCTCGACCCCCGCAAGGGGCGACACTGAAGCTTTCTTT
CASSSTPARGDTEAFF
>-|TRBD2|TRBJ2-1|TRBV29-1|16
TGCAGCGTTGATGGTCTAGCGGGGGGGCCCTACAATGAGCAGTTCTTC
CSVDGLAGGPYNEQFF
>once|TRBD1|TRBJ2-5|TRBV5-4|14
TGTGCCAGCAGCCGAGGGACAGAGAAAGAGACCCAGTACTTC
CASSRGTEKETQYF
>few|TRBD1|TRBJ1-1|TRBV24-1|15
TGTGCCACCAGTGATCCAGGGGGCCCCTCCTTGGATATGTTCTTT
CATSDPGGPSLDMFF
>-|TRBD1|TRBJ1-2|TRBV7-8|17
TGTGCCAGCAGCTTAGCCTACCGGGACAGGGGCTGGTATGGCTACACCTTC
CASSLAYRDRGWYGYTF
>-|TRBD2|TRBJ2-2|TRBV4-3|18
TGCGCCAGCAGCCAAGAGATCCTCACTAGCGGGGGGACCGGGGAGCTGTTTTTT
CASSQEILTSGGTGELFF
>-|-|TRBJ1-1|TRBV5-1|17
TGCGCCAGCAGCCCGGACGGAGTATCCTCGGCGAACACTGAAGCTTTCTTT
CASSPDGVSSANTEAFF
>-|-|TRBJ1-6|TRBV5-1|14
TGCGCCAGCAGTATCGGTAATGGAAATTCACCCCTCCACTTT
CASSIGNGNSPLHF
>-|-|TRBJ1-2|TRBV7-9|16
TGTGCCAGCAGCTTAGGTGGGTTACAACCTGCCTATGGCTACACCTTC
CASSLGGLQPAYGYTF
>once|-|TRBJ2-5|TRBV11-3|13
TGTGCCAGCAGCTTTGGCATCCAAGAGACCCAGTACTTC
CASSFGIQETQYF
>-|-|TRBJ1-2|TRBV2|14
TGTGCCAGCAGTGAACGGACACTGAACTATGGCTACACCTTC
CASSERTLNYGYTF
>-|-|TRBJ1-2|TRBV18|17
TGTGCCAGCTCACCAAACCCCCCCAGCCCACTCCTGGGTGGCTACACCTTC
CASSPNPPSPLLGGYTF
>-|-|TRBJ2-1|TRBV6-2/TRBV6-3|13
TGTGCCAGCACCCCAGGGGGGTACAATGAGCAGTTCTTC
CASTPGGYNEQFF
>once|TRBD1|TRBJ2-7|TRBV4-1|16
TGCGCCAGCAGCCCCCTAGGTAGGGACAGGGGCGACGAGCAGTACTTC
CASSPLGRDRGDEQYF
>-|-|TRBJ1-6|TRBV18|15
TGTGCCAGCTCACACAATACAGCCCTGGATTCACCCCTCCACTTT
CASSHNTALDSPLHF
>-|-|TRBJ1-1|TRBV2|15
TGTGCCAGCAGTGAATTTGGCAGGACGAACACTGAAGCTTTCTTT
CASSEFGRTNTEAFF
>few|-|TRBJ2-7|TRBV11-2|13
TGTGCCAGCAGGGGGAGATACTCCTACGAGCAGTACTTC
CASRGRYSYEQYF
>-|-|TRBJ2-5|TRBV5-1|14
TGCGCCAGCAGTTCCGGACATTACCAAGAGACCCAGTACTTC
CASSSGHYQETQYF
>few|-|TRBJ1-3|TRBV4-1|15
TGCGCCAGCAGCTCGCTGGGCCTCTCTGGAAACACCATATATTTT
CASSSLGLSGNTIYF
>-|-|TRBJ2-2|TRBV18|14
TGTGCCAGCTCACCATCGCCGGGCACCGGGGAGCTGTTTTTT
CASSPSPGTGELFF
>-|TRBD2|TRBJ2-2|TRBV11-2|18
TGTGCCAGCAGCTTGACGAGCTTTGCGGGGGGGTTCACCGGGGAGCTGTTTTTT
CASSLTSFAGGFTGELFF
>-|-|TRBJ1-2|TRBV5-4|15
TGTGCCAGCAGCGCAATGACGTCTACTCTCTATGGCTACACCTTC
CASSAMTSTLYGYTF
>-|TRBD2|TRBJ2-5|TRBV10-2|13
TGCGCCAGCAGGGTGGGGGGGCAAGAGACCCAGTACTTC
CASRVGGQETQYF
>-|-|TRBJ2-2|TRBV13|15
TGTGCCAGCAGCTTAGCGGGCGGGGACACCGGGGAGCTGTTTTTT
CASSLAGGDTGELFF